Following are 24 T cell receptor beta chains from one sample sequenced in a study of CD8 T cells in ankylosing spondylitis. From the 5' RACE reads, TCRdb called clonotypes with MiXCR, one entry per CDR3 protein. The sample has around 250,000 distinct CDR3 sequences; more than 15% are singletons. The sample consisted of blood, either unsorted or a sorted T cell fraction (not recorded which). These receptors originate from a male donor with ankylosing spondylitis or in good health (not recorded which).

The genes are TRBV20-1 and TRBJ1-1, with TRBD1 as a possible D gene (6 bases). The CDR3 totals 14 residues. Trimming removed 3 bases from V and 1 base from J, with 12 bases in between. The V gene's germline CDR1 is DFQATT and CDR2 SNEGSKA (reference sequence). The CDR3 here is CSARLSGANTEAFF. CDR3 coding DNA: TGCAGTGCTAGGCTGTCAGGGGCGAACACTGAAGCTTTCTTT.

The J gene is TRBJ2-3, the V gene TRBV7-8; TRBD2 might be the D (6 bases). CDR1 SGHVS and CDR2 FQNEAQ come from the germline V gene. Trimming pared 0 bases from V and 1 base from J, leaving 17 bases between. This CDR3 comprises 18 residues. DNA for the CDR3: TGTGCCAGCAGCTTAGCGGTGGAGGGGTACATAGGCACAGATACGCAGTATTTT. It specifies CASSLAVEGYIGTDTQYF.

In this sample, this clonotype turned up many times. The chain joins TRBV29-1 to TRBJ2-3, with 11 bases lining up with TRBD2. With 6 bases clipped from V and 4 bases from J, the junction kept 15 bases outside the gene matches. Germline V CDR1 and CDR2: SQVTM, ANQGSEA. This CDR3 comprises 17 residues. CDR3 coding DNA: TGCAGCGTCGGGCCGTCAATAGCGGGAGGGCCGCCAGATACGCAGTATTTT. Translation gives CSVGPSIAGGPPDTQYF.

This clonotype was picked up a small number of times. Germline is not matched at one junction end, which may reflect a read error. The chain joins TRBV10-3 to TRBJ2-3, with D hard to call. Germline CDR1 reads ENHRY; CDR2 reads SYGVKD. The CDR3 is 16 amino acids. The DNA for the CDR3 is TGTGCCATCAGTGAGTCCGGGCGGTTGAGCACGGATACGCAGTATTTT. Protein: CAISESGRLSTDTQYF.

There are a few counts of this clonotype. The chain is built from TRBV3-1 and TRBJ2-1; 12 nucleotides match TRBD2. Trimming at V came to 0 bases and at J to 7 bases, leaving 7 bases not matched to a gene. CDR3 size: 17 residues. Germline V gene lookup returns CDR1 LGHDT and CDR2 YNNKEL (reference sequence). The CDR3 protein is CASSQESSGRAGNEQFF. In DNA form, the CDR3 reads TGTGCCAGCAGCCAAGAGTCTAGCGGGAGGGCTGGAAATGAGCAGTTCTTC.

The chain employs TRBV29-1 and TRBJ2-1; 15 bases are a match to TRBD2. The germline CDR1 and CDR2 sequences are SQVTM and ANQGSEA. J gave up 4 bases and V 5 bases, and 6 bases lay outside the gene matches. The CDR3 is 16 residues long. The CDR3 reads CSVHGTSGRPYNEQFF. Written as DNA, the CDR3 is TGCAGCGTTCACGGGACTAGCGGGAGGCCTTACAATGAGCAGTTCTTC.

V is TRBV21-1 and J is TRBJ2-7; no check of the table's D call, TRBD1, against the DNA was made. TRBV21-1 is assigned pseudogene status. This CDR3 has 14 amino acids. The CDR3 region is CASSTNRGPNEQYF. The CDR3 DNA reads as TGTGCCAGCAGCACCAACAGGGGGCCCAACGAGCAGTACTTC.

CDR3: CASSLQSAGAYYEQYF. The CDR3 region has the DNA TGTGCCAGCAGCTTACAGTCGGCGGGAGCATACTACGAGCAGTACTTC. The chain uses TRBV7-8 and TRBJ2-7; 7 nucleotides match TRBD2. The CDR3 spans 16 residues. Germline CDR1 SGHVS, CDR2 FQNEAQ. Trimming cost V 2 bases and J 3 bases; bases outside gene matches: 10.

This clonotype has more than one count but fewer than ten. This sequence joins TRBV29-1 and TRBJ2-1; D remains ambiguous. This CDR3 has 11 residues. Germline values: CDR1 SQVTM, CDR2 ANQGSEA. Trimming removed 3 bases at V and 6 bases at J, with 6 bases between. The CDR3 DNA follows: TGCAGCGTTGAGAAGCGCAATGAGCAGTTCTTC. Translating gives CSVEKRNEQFF.

This clonotype was picked up a small number of times. V and J are TRBV4-1 and TRBJ1-1; D is possibly TRBD1 (6 bases). V lost 0 bases and J 1 base, leaving 9 bases between the germline ends. Germline values: CDR1 MGHRA, CDR2 YSYEKL. The CDR3 is 15 amino acids. CDR3 nucleotide sequence: TGCGCCAGCAGCCAAGATAGGGGGTCGAACACTGAAGCTTTCTTT. Amino acids: CASSQDRGSNTEAFF.

Many counts were recorded for this clonotype. V usage is TRBV15 and J usage is TRBJ2-7, with TRBD1 matching over 7 bases. J lost 5 bases, V lost 1 base, and 5 bases had no gene match. Germline V gene data show CDR1 as LNHNV and CDR2 as YYDKDF (reference sequence). There are 14 residues in the CDR3. CDR3 nucleotide sequence: TGTGCCACCAGCAGAGGATTTACAGGGGACGAGCAGTACTTC. This gives the protein CATSRGFTGDEQYF.

This clonotype was counted between two and nine times. This rearrangement joins TRBV11-2 to TRBJ1-1; D gene uncertain. The CDR3 totals 13 residues. V lost 5 bases to trimming and J lost 1 base, with 8 bases between them. Looked up from germline, CDR1 is SGHAT and CDR2 is FQNNGV. The chain's CDR3 is CASSTRSNTEAFF. The CDR3 DNA reads as TGTGCCAGCAGCACTAGGTCGAACACTGAAGCTTTCTTT.

The rearrangement joins TRBV4-2 to TRBJ2-1; TRBD2 agrees at 12 bases. The CDR3 covers 17 residues. Germline CDR1 LGHNA, CDR2 YNFKEQ. V gave up 2 bases and J gave up 7 bases; unmatched junction bases: 9. The CDR3 nucleotides read TGTGCCAGCAGCCAAATTCTAGCGGGAGGGCCGCGGAATGAGCAGTTCTTC. Translating gives CASSQILAGGPRNEQFF.

The chain has TRBV23-1 and TRBJ2-7; TRBD2 matches 14 bases. TRBV23-1 is identified as an open reading frame with a role that is uncertain. The length of the CDR3 is 15 residues. The trim removed 4 bases at V and 4 bases at J, leaving 3 bases unmatched. The CDR3 sequence: CASSPRLAGGYEQYF. CDR3 DNA sequence: TGCGCCAGCAGTCCAAGACTAGCGGGAGGGTACGAGCAGTACTTC.

The rearrangement joins TRBV5-1 to TRBJ2-1; 9 bases map to TRBD1. The J segment lost 4 bases and the V segment lost 1 base, leaving 6 bases of the junction unmatched. Germline V gives CDR1 SGHRS, CDR2 YFSETQ. This CDR3 is 16 amino acids long. This CDR3 is CASSLQWTGVYNEQFF. Written as DNA, the CDR3 is TGCGCCAGCAGCTTGCAATGGACAGGGGTTTACAATGAGCAGTTCTTC.

A remark on this clonotype: The germline gene is not matched at one end of the junction; a read error may be the cause. The rearrangement uses TRBV7-8 and TRBJ2-2, with unresolved D. Germline CDR1 SGHVS, CDR2 FQNEAQ. The CDR3 spans 16 residues. For the CDR3, the DNA is TGTGCCAGCAGCTTAGCGGCCAGGTCGAACACTGGGGAGCTGTTTTTT. Amino acids: CASSLAARSNTGELFF.

The gene calls are TRBV4-3 and TRBJ1-6; TRBD1 is a possible D gene (5 bases). Trimming removed 0 bases from V and 2 bases from J, with 14 bases in between. CDR3 length equals 18 residues. Germline V lookup: CDR1 LGHNA, CDR2 YSLEER. The CDR3 protein is CASSQDVAGKTYNSPLHF. Written as DNA, the CDR3 is TGCGCCAGCAGCCAAGACGTGGCAGGGAAGACCTATAATTCACCCCTCCACTTT.

V is TRBV20-1 and J is TRBJ2-7, with TRBD1 matching 7 bases. This CDR3 comprises 14 residues. CDR1 is DFQATT, CDR2 SNEGSKA, per germline (reference sequence). Unmatched junction bases numbered 8, after V lost 6 bases and J lost 0 bases. Here the CDR3 reads CSASDRRHSYEQYF. In DNA, the CDR3 is TGCAGTGCGTCGGACAGGCGCCACTCCTACGAGCAGTACTTC.

This clonotype was recorded a few times. CDR3 sequence reads: CASSDRTSPLPNEQFF. In DNA form, the CDR3 reads TGCGCCAGCAGCGACCGGACTAGCCCACTACCAAATGAGCAGTTCTTC. The V and J genes are TRBV4-1 and TRBJ2-1, with TRBD2 identical over 8 bases. The ends lost 5 bases at V and 7 bases at J; junction bases unmatched: 13. CDR1 and CDR2 from the germline V gene are MGHRA and YSYEKL. The CDR3 spans 16 residues.

This clonotype was picked up a small number of times. The chain uses TRBV29-1 and TRBJ2-2, with D perhaps being TRBD1 or TRBD2 (6 bases each). Germline CDR1 SQVTM, CDR2 ANQGSEA. Trimming removed 6 bases at V and 3 bases at J, with 20 bases between. The CDR3 contains 16 residues. CDR3 nucleotide sequence: TGCAGCGTGGGGGGCTTTGAGGGTGACTACACCGGGGAGCTGTTTTTT. This translates into CSVGGFEGDYTGELFF.

This clonotype turned up a few times. The genes are TRBV27 and TRBJ2-1; D unclear. The germline V gene has CDR1 MNHEY and CDR2 SMNVEV (reference sequence). Trimming stripped 4 bases from V and 4 bases from J, with 11 bases between. The CDR3 loop spans 14 amino acids. The chain's CDR3 is CASSSGDSYNEQFF. The CDR3 DNA is TGTGCCAGCAGTTCAGGAGATTCTTACAATGAGCAGTTCTTC.

V gene TRBV4-3 combines with J gene TRBJ2-5; D perhaps matches TRBD2 (7 bases). V gave up 2 bases and J gave up 1 base, with 14 bases separating them. Per germline, CDR1 LGHNA and CDR2 YSLEER. The CDR3 loop spans 16 amino acids. CDR3 amino acids: CASSQRLGGGQETQYF. The CDR3 nucleotides are TGCGCCAGCAGCCAAAGGTTGGGAGGGGGCCAAGAGACCCAGTACTTC.

This clonotype was seen a few times. The chain joins TRBV7-3 to TRBJ2-5, with D possibly being TRBD1 or TRBD2 (5 bases each). Trimming pared 1 base from V and 0 bases from J, leaving 12 bases between. This CDR3 is built from 16 residues. Looked up from germline, CDR1 is SGHTA and CDR2 is FQGTGA. CDR3 DNA: TGTGCCAGCAGCTTAATGGGACCCACGTACCAAGAGACCCAGTACTTC. As protein: CASSLMGPTYQETQYF.

The chain is built from TRBV7-3 and TRBJ2-5; 7 nucleotides line up with TRBD2. This CDR3 is built from 12 residues. Trimming at V came to 5 bases and at J to 7 bases, leaving 4 bases not matched to a gene. Germline CDR1 SGHTA, CDR2 FQGTGA. The CDR3 nucleotides read TGTGCCAGCAGCCTTACGGGGGGGACCCAGTACTTC. Its translation is CASSLTGGTQYF.